This T cell receptor (beta chain) was retrieved from a study of blood T cell repertoires in COVID-19 (dated by TCRdb to the early 2020s). About the study as a whole: Samples from collaborators originated in the United States, Italy and Spain and spanned both the acute and convalescent phases of COVID-19. The material from the prospective study consisted of cDNA or gDNA derived from T cells, B-cell-depleted T cells, or PBMCs. The dataset comprised deeply sampled blood TCRbeta repertoires from subjects exposed to, actively infected with, or recovered from COVID-19. The repertoires were released in a freely available public database intended as a resource for research on the immune response to SARS-CoV-2. Samples came from the ongoing ImmuneRACE study (first 160 participants) plus 1,254 subjects from 6 global collaborators. A de-identified subject ID, COVID-19 status, age in years and sex were almost always included in the sample metadata. Where available, HLA class I and class II types were obtained from metadata supplied by the sample provider rather than from assay-based typing. The paper's findings and limits, for the study overall: The quantity of clinical and demographic metadata differed by source and by participant and was supplied without curation.

One collaborating source in Seattle enrolled patients while the patients were actively infected and followed the patients over time throughout the course of disease. Collaborating institutions collected whole blood in K2EDTA tubes following their own protocols. Collaborator samples were shipped for TCRbeta analysis as frozen whole blood, isolated PBMCs, or DNA extracted from either sample type. On this clone: Its antigen specificity is not known. No much larger clonotype is one base removed from it; base qualities were not supplied.

TCRbeta CDR3 regions were amplified from genomic DNA by means of the immunoSEQ Assay, a bias-controlled multiplex PCR. In the authors' own workflow: The number of nucleated cells in each sample was estimated by amplification of reference gene primers within the assay. To quantify the absolute abundance of each unique TCRbeta CDR3 rearrangement, sequence reads were collapsed and filtered. For each sample, productive Simpson clonality was calculated as the square root of Simpson's diversity index across productive rearrangements. TCRdb's version of the immuneACCESS table is confined to in-frame rearrangements and falls short of the full clone set. An unresolved V gene accounts for under half of the shortfall where checked; the remainder is of unknown origin. From that table come the V and J calls and clone size; the DNA was used to work out D and trimming. This sample is represented by some 120,000 clones; more than 90% of them were singletons. Of the sample, 3.5% to 5% is held by the ten largest clones.

The origin of this receptor is a man in his sixties with COVID-19, enrolled during active disease. Material for sequencing was peripheral blood.

The bases read TGCGCCAGCAGCCCCCGACCGGGGGGTCGGGAGCCTTTTCACGGGGAGCTGTTTTTT. It is translated as CASSPRPGGREPFHGELFF. The V gene is TRBV5-1 and the J gene is TRBJ2-2, with 7 junctional bases fitting TRBD2. Reading the germline V gene gives CDR1 SGHRS and CDR2 YFSETQ. From V the trimming removes 4 bases and from J it removes 7 bases, while the gene matches leave 22 bases of the junction unaccounted for. The CDR3 spans 19 residues, from the cysteine through the phenylalanine. Of all the DNA, just the CDR3 is kept, 57 bases in frame from base 1.